These 11 T cell receptor beta chains share one sample of origin, sequenced in a study of shared clonotypes between healthy human individuals. The data were produced by immunoSEQ multiplex PCR, yet TCRdb's version contains in-frame clones alone and is incomplete. The data show about 2.4 million clones, over 85% seen once. The sample comprised naive CD4+ T cells from PBMCs. The sample's subset: CD45RA+ positively selected. These receptors were obtained from a man younger than 30 in good health. Some clones in this sample may be carry-over from other donors' samples.

This chain connects TRBV6-6 to TRBJ2-1; maybe TRBD1 (6 bases). In germline, CDR1 is MNHNY, CDR2 SVGAGI (reference sequence). V gave up 6 bases and J gave up 15 bases, with 21 bases separating them. CDR3 length equals 13 residues. CDR3 amino acids: CASRSEDWGQAFF. As DNA, the CDR3 is TGTGCCAGCAGATCCGAGGACTGGGGACAAGCGTTCTTC.

The J gene is TRBJ1-1, the V gene TRBV9; TRBD1 agrees at 11 bases. The CDR3 has 14 residues. The germline CDR1 and CDR2 sequences are SGDLS and YYNGEE. With V trimmed by 3 bases and J by 4 bases, 2 bases remained unmatched. The CDR3 spells CASSAGQGATEAFF. The CDR3 DNA reads TGTGCCAGCAGCGCCGGACAGGGGGCCACTGAAGCTTTCTTT.

This chain joins TRBV5-5 and TRBJ2-3; possibly TRBD2 for D (5 bases). Germline-derived CDR1 and CDR2 are SGHKS and YYEKEE (reference sequence). V was clipped by 3 bases and J by 11 bases, with 16 bases between them. CDR3 length: 13 amino acids. The DNA for the CDR3 is TGTGCCAGCAGCTCGACCGTCCGAGCGGAGCAGTATTTT. Amino acid sequence: CASSSTVRAEQYF.

This clone came up a few times. The chain links TRBV30 to TRBJ1-5; D unclear. The CDR3 consists of 13 residues. Germline CDR1 is GTSNPN and CDR2 is SVGIG (reference sequence). V was shortened by 2 bases and J by 3 bases, with 8 bases between the two germline ends. The CDR3 DNA reads as TGTGCCTGGAGTCGTCTCCACAATCAGCCCCAGCATTTT. Residues: CAWSRLHNQPQHF.

This rearrangement joins TRBV5-1 to TRBJ2-7; 10 bases are shared with TRBD1. Germline lookup yields CDR1 SGHRS and CDR2 YFSETQ. Trimming removed 4 bases from V and 6 bases from J; junction bases left unmatched: 7. CDR3 size: 14 residues. The DNA of the CDR3 is TGCGCCAGCAGCCCCCGGGACAGGGGTATCGAGCAGTACTTC. Protein: CASSPRDRGIEQYF. The full variable domain, with the rest looked up from reference TRBV5-1 and TRBJ2-7, is KAGVTQTPRYLIKTRGQQVTLSCSPISGHRSVSWYQQTPGQGLQFLFEYFSETQRNKGNFPGRFSGRQFSNSRSEMNVSTLELGDSALYLCASSPRDRGIEQYFGPGTRLTVT.

The chain carries TRBV5-1 and TRBJ1-2, with D possibly TRBD1 on 6 matching bases. Trimming shortened V by 4 bases and J by 4 bases, and 14 bases separated the two germline ends. This CDR3 contains 14 residues. The germline CDR1 and CDR2 sequences are SGHRS and YFSETQ. The CDR3 DNA reads as TGCGCCAGCAGCCCGGGGGCGGATAGCTATGGCTACACCTTC. Its protein is CASSPGADSYGYTF.

The rearrangement uses TRBV29-1 and TRBJ2-2; 11 positions match TRBD1. Germline V lookup: CDR1 SQVTM, CDR2 ANQGSEA. The V gene end was trimmed by 5 bases and the J gene end by 7 bases; junction bases not matched to a gene: 6. This CDR3 contains 14 residues. CDR3 nucleotide sequence: TGCAGCGTTTCGGACAGGGGGCTGAGCGGGGAGCTGTTTTTT. It codes for CSVSDRGLSGELFF.

This sequence joins TRBV5-4 and TRBJ1-2; D unclear. There are 13 residues in the CDR3. Germline V gene data show CDR1 as SGHNT and CDR2 as YYREEE (reference sequence). V lost 6 bases to trimming and J lost 2 bases, with 11 bases between them. This chain's CDR3 is CASNQQQNYGYTF. In nucleotides, the CDR3 is TGTGCCAGCAACCAACAACAAAACTATGGCTACACCTTC.

The chain is built from TRBV7-6 and TRBJ1-4; D is unresolved. CDR1 is SGHVS, CDR2 FNYEAQ, per germline. The V gene lost 3 bases and the J gene lost 2 bases, with 10 bases spanning the gap. The CDR3 runs 15 residues. The CDR3 protein is CASSFVSDTNEKLFF. The CDR3 DNA is TGTGCCAGCAGCTTCGTGTCCGACACTAATGAAAAACTGTTTTTT.

The chain links TRBV28 to TRBJ1-5; 9 bases are a match to TRBD1. The CDR3 runs 16 residues. The V gene end was trimmed by 1 base and the J gene end by 6 bases; junction bases not matched to a gene: 7. CDR1 MDHEN and CDR2 SYDVKM come from the germline V gene. CDR3 amino acids: CASSLSGTGNRQPQHF. The CDR3 DNA sequence: TGTGCCAGCAGTTTATCCGGGACAGGGAATCGTCAGCCCCAGCATTTT.

V gene TRBV2 combines with J gene TRBJ1-4, with D possibly being TRBD1 (6 bases). The germline CDR1 and CDR2 sequences are SNHLY and FYNNEI. The CDR3 has 14 residues. Trimming removed 7 bases at V and 6 bases at J, with 15 bases between. Here the CDR3 DNA reads TGTGCCAGCACCCCCGGGGGCGGCTATGAAAAACTGTTTTTT. Translated, it gives CASTPGGGYEKLFF.